This T cell receptor beta chain was recovered during a study of T cells after yellow fever vaccination. Overall study: SMART-Seq v4 Ultra Low Input served to prepare low-cell-number fractions.

Overall study results and limits: Researchers report a weaker secondary response that nonetheless peaked faster, day 5 versus 15. The bulk population could contribute abundant contaminating clonotypes to FACS-sorted repertoires.

As to this clonotype: What it binds is not known.

The 5'RACE template-switching step produced TCR cDNA and added a universal primer site and UMIs. TCRdb itself ran the 5' RACE reads through MiXCR, one entry per CDR3 protein. The top ten clones hold 15% to 20% of a sample with 250,000 to 400,000 distinct CDR3 sequences, approximately 4% of them seen once. Trimming left V 0 bases short and J 0 bases short, with 15 bases between. The CDR3 covers 19 residues. Germline V lookup: CDR1 MNHEY, CDR2 SVGEGT. Sample: PBMCs, taken 15 days after the yellow fever booster vaccination. This chain connects TRBV6-2 or TRBV6-3 to TRBJ2-6, with D maybe TRBD1 (6 bases). The clonotype was recovered from a man aged 18 to 35 who received the YFV17D yellow fever vaccine. CDR3: CASSYSGRGRSSGANVLTF. The CDR3 bases are TGTGCCAGCAGTTACTCAGGCAGGGGACGGAGCTCTGGGGCCAACGTCCTGACTTTC.